This entry lists 20 T cell receptor beta chains sequenced from one sample in a study of T cells in Graves' hyperthyroidism and ophthalmopathy. The CDR3 regions of TCR beta were amplified from RNA transcripts. HTBI primers were used for first-round RT-PCR of the TCR CDR3. TCRdb re-called the multiplex PCR reads with MiXCR, one entry per CDR3 protein. The data hold 450,000 to 600,000 distinct CDR3 sequences, with around 15% observed a single time. The specimen was blood. These receptors originate from a woman in her thirties or forties with Graves' hyperthyroidism.

This clonotype was picked up many times. The chain is built from TRBV7-8 and TRBJ2-5; D ambiguous. The CDR3 is 13 amino acids. V gave up 1 base and J gave up 5 bases, with 8 bases separating them. Germline values: CDR1 SGHVS, CDR2 FQNEAQ. DNA for the CDR3: TGTGCCAGCAGCTTAGGGCACGGGGAGACCCAGTACTTC. As protein: CASSLGHGETQYF.

This clonotype was counted at least ten times. The rearrangement joins TRBV2 to TRBJ2-7, with D possibly TRBD2 on 6 matching bases. Germline-derived CDR1 and CDR2 are SNHLY and FYNNEI. This CDR3 has 13 residues. The V gene lost 4 bases and the J gene lost 7 bases, with 14 bases spanning the gap. The CDR3 protein is CASSVEGRYEQYF. DNA for the CDR3: TGTGCCAGCAGTGTGGAGGGCCGGTATGAGCAGTACTTC.

This clonotype was counted at least ten times. The rearrangement joins TRBV2 to TRBJ2-1; 8 nucleotides agree with TRBD1. Germline loops: CDR1 SNHLY, CDR2 FYNNEI. The CDR3 consists of 15 residues. V dropped 1 base and J dropped 6; count of bases not matched to a gene: 5. CDR3 DNA: TGTGCCAGCAGTGAAGGGCAGGGGGCTGGCAATGAGCAGTTCTTC. Its translation is CASSEGQGAGNEQFF.

At least ten counts were recorded for this clonotype. V and J are TRBV28 and TRBJ2-7; D not certain. V lost 6 bases and J lost 3, with 9 bases in between. Germline V gene sequence: CDR1 MDHEN, CDR2 SYDVKM. The CDR3 covers 12 residues. In nucleotides, the CDR3 is TGTGCCAGCAGCTTCCCAGGCTACGAGCAGTACTTC. Its protein is CASSFPGYEQYF.

This clonotype was detected many times. J is TRBJ1-5 and V is TRBV7-2, with D maybe TRBD1 (6 bases). The CDR3 sequence is 15 residues long. The germline V gene has CDR1 SGHTA and CDR2 FQGNSA. Trimming took 6 bases from V and 2 from J, leaving 14 bases between them. The CDR3 spells CASRTRGDGNQPQHF. The CDR3 DNA sequence: TGTGCCAGCAGAACCAGGGGTGATGGCAATCAGCCCCAGCATTTT.

This clonotype was detected many times. The chain uses TRBV3-1 and TRBJ1-2; D is unclear. With 1 base removed from V and 2 bases from J, the gap between germline ends came to 11 bases. This CDR3 has 15 residues. Per the germline V gene, CDR1 is LGHDT and CDR2 is YNNKEL (reference sequence). The CDR3 DNA sequence: TGTGCCAGCAGCCAAGTTTGGGCGGGGAACTATGGCTACACCTTC. This translates into CASSQVWAGNYGYTF.

In this sample, this clonotype turned up many times. The J gene is TRBJ2-1, the V gene TRBV28; TRBD2 matches 13 bases. The ends lost 8 bases at V and 10 bases at J; junction bases unmatched: 11. The CDR3 length is 15 residues. Germline V gene data show CDR1 as MDHEN and CDR2 as SYDVKM. CDR3 sequence reads: CASHWTSGRGQEQFF. CDR3 sequence (DNA): TGTGCCAGCCATTGGACTAGCGGGAGAGGTCAGGAGCAGTTCTTC.

This clonotype was found many times. The chain's CDR3 is CASSQGVAADTQYF. The DNA of the CDR3 is TGTGCCAGCAGCCAAGGAGTAGCAGCAGATACGCAGTATTTT. The chain employs TRBV3-1 and TRBJ2-3; D gene uncertain. The CDR3 is 14 amino acids. Trimming took off 1 base at V and 4 bases at J, with 9 bases between the two ends. Germline V lookup: CDR1 LGHDT, CDR2 YNNKEL (reference sequence).

At least ten counts were recorded for this clonotype. V gene TRBV6-1 combines with J gene TRBJ1-6, with 9 nucleotides matching TRBD1. V lost 5 bases and J lost 7; bases outside the gene matches: 6. CDR3 length: 15 residues. The germline gives CDR1 MNHNS, CDR2 SASEGT. The CDR3 loop reads CASSSHRGRNSPLHF. CDR3 DNA: TGTGCCAGCAGTTCCCACAGGGGGCGGAATTCACCCCTCCACTTT.

This clonotype was recorded a few times. The chain recombines TRBV5-1 with TRBJ2-5; the D gene is possibly TRBD1 (5 bases). Germline lookup yields CDR1 SGHRS and CDR2 YFSETQ. This CDR3 region has 15 residues. Trimming removed 0 bases at V and 2 bases at J, with 11 bases between. For the CDR3, the DNA is TGCGCCAGCAGCTTGGGGATAGGGGCACAAGAGACCCAGTACTTC. As protein: CASSLGIGAQETQYF.

The V gene is TRBV2, the J gene TRBJ2-2, with 13 nucleotides matching TRBD2. Trimming removed 6 bases from V and 4 bases from J; junction bases left unmatched: 17. This CDR3 region has 20 residues. Germline CDR1 reads SNHLY; CDR2 reads FYNNEI. The CDR3 here is CASRVPSGTSGALFTGELFF. The CDR3 DNA follows: TGTGCCAGCAGGGTGCCTTCCGGGACTAGCGGGGCTCTCTTCACCGGGGAGCTGTTTTTT.

This clonotype was picked up a small number of times. V is TRBV7-3 and J is TRBJ1-2, with D tentatively TRBD1 (6 bases). Germline CDR1 reads SGHTA; CDR2 reads FQGTGA. The CDR3 runs 14 residues. Trimming shortened V by 2 bases and J by 6 bases, and 13 bases separated the two germline ends. CDR3 nucleotide sequence: TGTGCCAGCAGCTTAGGTACAGGGTACGATGGCTACACCTTC. Its translation: CASSLGTGYDGYTF.

This clonotype was seen at least ten times. The V and J genes are TRBV2 and TRBJ2-1; no clear D gene. CDR3 length equals 15 residues. Germline CDR1 and CDR2: SNHLY and FYNNEI. V gave up 4 bases and J gave up 9 bases, with 19 bases separating them. The chain's CDR3 is CASSGVQTRLFEQFF. The CDR3, as DNA: TGTGCCAGCAGTGGGGTACAAACCCGGCTGTTTGAGCAGTTCTTC.

This clonotype was observed a few times. V gene TRBV4-1 combines with J gene TRBJ2-1; D is undetermined. This CDR3 contains 18 residues. CDR1 MGHRA and CDR2 YSYEKL come from the germline V gene. With 4 bases removed from V and 6 bases from J, the gap between germline ends came to 25 bases. CDR3 loop: CASSRALADSRPGNEQFF. CDR3 nucleotide sequence: TGCGCCAGCAGCCGAGCACTGGCGGATTCCCGCCCTGGCAATGAGCAGTTCTTC.

This clonotype was picked up many times. The rearrangement links TRBV20-1 to TRBJ2-1, with D perhaps matching TRBD1 (8 bases). Trimming took 5 bases from V and 2 from J, leaving 22 bases between them. The CDR3 consists of 17 residues. Germline loops: CDR1 DFQATT, CDR2 SNEGSKA (reference sequence). CDR3 protein: CSAPDRGGSNPYNEQFF. CDR3 sequence (DNA): TGCAGTGCTCCCGACAGGGGCGGGAGTAACCCCTACAATGAGCAGTTCTTC.

Worth noting for this clonotype: Given a much more abundant clone one base away, this may be a read error. Since the CDR3 does not end with the conserved phenylalanine or tryptophan, this likely comes from a read error. The gene calls are TRBV11-2 and TRBJ2-6; D not certain. Trimming left V 7 bases short and J 0 bases short, with 10 bases between. This CDR3 is built from 15 residues. Germline values: CDR1 SGHAT, CDR2 FQNNGV. This chain's CDR3 is CASMPSLSGANVLTL. The CDR3, as DNA: TGTGCCAGCATGCCCTCCCTCTCTGGGGCCAACGTCCTGACTTTA.

As for this clonotype: A much larger clone lies a single base off, so this may be a read error. CDR3 region: CAGSVAGVANEQFF. The CDR3, as DNA: TGTGCCGGCAGCGTAGCGGGAGTAGCTAATGAGCAGTTCTTC. The V call is TRBV9, the J call TRBJ2-1, with TRBD2 matching over 9 bases. This CDR3 region has 14 residues. CDR1 is SGDLS and CDR2 is YYNGEE in the germline V gene.

This clonotype was observed at least ten times. V gene TRBV5-1 combines with J gene TRBJ1-5; D unclear. Trimming stripped 5 bases from V and 3 bases from J, with 15 bases between. CDR1 and CDR2 from the germline V gene are SGHRS and YFSETQ. This CDR3 is built from 15 residues. The CDR3 loop reads CASRSTPFSNQPQHF. DNA of the CDR3: TGCGCCAGCAGAAGTACCCCCTTTTCCAATCAGCCCCAGCATTTT.

This clonotype has at least ten counts. One end of the junction fails to match germline, which may point to a read error. The gene calls are TRBV11-3 and TRBJ2-2, with 10 positions matching TRBD1. CDR3 length equals 16 residues. CDR1 and CDR2 from the germline V gene are SGHNT and YENEEA. CDR3 residues: CASSLAGTGDTGELFF. CDR3 coding DNA: TGCGCCAGCAGCTTGGCCGGGACAGGGGACACCGGGGAGCTGTTTTTT. The entire variable domain, with the rest obtained from reference TRBV11-3 and TRBJ2-2, is as follows: EAGVVQSPRYKIIEKKQPVAFWCNPISGHNTLYWYLQNLGQGPELLIRYENEEAVDDSQLPKDRFSAERLKGVDSTLKIQPAELGDSAVYLCASSLAGTGDTGELFFGEGSRLTVL.

The CDR3 here is CASSWARETGELFF. DNA for the CDR3: TGTGCCAGCAGTTGGGCCAGGGAGACCGGGGAGCTGTTTTTT. The chain has TRBV6-1 and TRBJ2-2; either TRBD1 or TRBD2 may fit D (5 bases each). Trimming shortened V by 5 bases and J by 5 bases, and 12 bases separated the two germline ends. The germline CDR1 and CDR2 sequences are MNHNS and SASEGT. This CDR3 region has 14 residues.